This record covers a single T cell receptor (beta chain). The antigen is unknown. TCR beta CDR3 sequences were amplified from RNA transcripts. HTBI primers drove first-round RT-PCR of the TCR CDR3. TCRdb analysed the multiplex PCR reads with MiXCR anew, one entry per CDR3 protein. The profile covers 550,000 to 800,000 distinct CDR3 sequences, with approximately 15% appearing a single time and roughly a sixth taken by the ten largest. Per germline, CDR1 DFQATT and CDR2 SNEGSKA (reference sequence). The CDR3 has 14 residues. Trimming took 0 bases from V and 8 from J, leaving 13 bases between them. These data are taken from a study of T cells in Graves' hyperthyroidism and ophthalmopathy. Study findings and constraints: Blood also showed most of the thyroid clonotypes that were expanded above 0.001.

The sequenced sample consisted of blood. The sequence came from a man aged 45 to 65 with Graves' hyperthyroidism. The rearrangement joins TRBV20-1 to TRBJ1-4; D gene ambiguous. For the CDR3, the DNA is TGCAGTGCTAGAGATGGGCAGGCGGGCGAAAAACTGTTTTTT. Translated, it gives CSARDGQAGEKLFF.